The 16 T cell receptor beta chains listed next were all sequenced from one sample in a study of cytomegalovirus exposure and HLA in healthy donors. It was with 60 Vbeta and 13 Jbeta primers that the PCR ran. Libraries were prepared by immunoSEQ multiplex PCR; TCRdb keeps only in-frame clonotypes and omits some of them. The sample shows about 190,000 clones, over 60% of them seen only once. The sample was PBMCs. The receptors shown here come from a woman in her 40s in good health and CMV-seronegative.

The CDR3 reads CASSQDLQGAVGGYTF. CDR3 in DNA: TGCGCCAGCAGCCAAGATTTACAGGGGGCTGTGGGTGGCTACACCTTC. J is TRBJ1-2 and V is TRBV4-1; TRBD1 agrees at 9 bases. Germline loops: CDR1 MGHRA, CDR2 YSYEKL. This CDR3 has 16 amino acids. With V trimmed by 0 bases and J by 7 bases, 9 bases remained unmatched.

The V call is TRBV6-1, the J call TRBJ2-7, with 9 bases identical to TRBD2. The trim removed 2 bases at V and 8 bases at J, leaving 10 bases unmatched. This CDR3 has 15 residues. Germline values: CDR1 MNHNS, CDR2 SASEGT. The CDR3 region has the DNA TGTGCCAGCAGTGAACGAGTAGCGGGGGCCGCCAAGCAGTACGTC. Its protein is CASSERVAGAAKQYV.

In this sample, this clone turned up a few times. The DNA of the CDR3 is TGTGCCAGCGGCACAGGGGTGAACACTGAAGCTTTCTTT. Amino acid sequence: CASGTGVNTEAFF. The rearrangement joins TRBV11-3 to TRBJ1-1, with 7 bases identical to TRBD1. Germline loops: CDR1 SGHNT, CDR2 YENEEA. V trimming: 8 bases; J trimming: 0 bases; junction bases outside the gene matches: 3. The CDR3 has 13 residues.

The CDR3 loop reads CAWRAGLADPQGETQYF. The CDR3 region has the DNA TGTGCCTGGAGGGCCGGACTAGCGGACCCTCAGGGAGAGACCCAGTACTTC. The chain recombines TRBV30 with TRBJ2-5, with TRBD2 identical over 10 bases. This CDR3 spans 17 amino acids. Trimming removed 3 bases from V and 4 bases from J; junction bases left unmatched: 14. From germline, CDR1 is GTSNPN and CDR2 SVGIG (reference sequence). The whole variable domain, remainder taken from reference TRBV30 and TRBJ2-5, is SQTIHQWPATLVQPVGSPLSLECTVEGTSNPNLYWYRQAAGRGLQLLFYSVGIGQISSEVPQNLSASRPQDRQFILSSKKLLLSDSGFYLCAWRAGLADPQGETQYFGPGTRLLVL.

The chain joins TRBV28 to TRBJ2-7, with D possibly matching TRBD2 (7 bases). V was clipped by 3 bases and J by 6 bases, with 15 bases between them. This CDR3 has 14 residues. From germline, CDR1 is MDHEN and CDR2 SYDVKM. CDR3 in amino acids: CASSFQGGGFEQYF. The CDR3 DNA is TGTGCCAGCAGTTTCCAAGGGGGGGGGTTCGAGCAGTACTTC.

This chain links TRBV5-1 with TRBJ1-2; D may be TRBD1 (5 bases). Between the trimmed V and J ends, which lost 9 bases and 4 bases, there was a span of 16 bases. CDR3 length: 13 residues. Germline V CDR1 and CDR2: SGHRS, YFSETQ. The CDR3, as DNA: TGCGCCACCGCGACCAATACAGGCTATGGCTACACCTTC. It encodes CATATNTGYGYTF.

The J gene is TRBJ2-7, the V gene TRBV5-1, with 14 bases matching TRBD2. V dropped 4 bases and J dropped 2; count of bases not matched to a gene: 5. The CDR3 length is 16 residues. Germline-derived CDR1 and CDR2 are SGHRS and YFSETQ. This CDR3 reads CASSLGLAGGAYEQYV. CDR3 DNA: TGCGCCAGCAGCCTCGGACTAGCGGGAGGCGCCTACGAGCAGTACGTC.

This chain uses TRBV5-6 with TRBJ1-5, with D possibly TRBD1 on 5 matching bases. This CDR3 is 14 amino acids long. The V gene lost 3 bases and the J gene lost 7 bases, with 14 bases spanning the gap. Germline V gene lookup returns CDR1 SGHDT and CDR2 YYEEEE. The CDR3 DNA reads as TGTGCCAGCAGCTCAGGGTTGGAGGGGCAGCCCCAGCATTTT. Translating gives CASSSGLEGQPQHF.

The chain combines TRBV30 with TRBJ1-3; 9 nucleotides match TRBD1. This CDR3 has 14 residues. The ends lost 6 bases at V and 3 bases at J; junction bases unmatched: 6. Germline CDR1 is GTSNPN and CDR2 is SVGIG (reference sequence). For the CDR3, the DNA is TGTGCCTGCACACAGGGGGCATTTGGAAACACCATATATTTT. Residues: CACTQGAFGNTIYF.

This sequence joins TRBV6-6 and TRBJ1-1, with 9 bases that match TRBD1. The CDR3 length is 16 residues. Germline trimming cut 2 bases from V and 4 bases from J; bases unmatched to any gene: 8. Germline values: CDR1 MNHNY, CDR2 SVGAGI (reference sequence). CDR3 DNA sequence: TGTGCCAGCAGTTACGGATCCGGGACAGGGACCACTGAAGCTTTCTTT. This sequence encodes CASSYGSGTGTTEAFF.

The chain is built from TRBV9 and TRBJ1-2, with TRBD1 as a possible D gene (5 bases). The V gene's germline CDR1 is SGDLS and CDR2 YYNGEE. The ends were cut back, 4 bases at V and 5 bases at J, with 15 bases in the middle. The CDR3 length is 14 residues. In nucleotides, the CDR3 is TGTGCCAGCAGCCCCGACAGTTCAGGGTATGGCTACACCTTC. Translation gives CASSPDSSGYGYTF.

The chain uses TRBV9 and TRBJ2-7; TRBD1 might be the D (7 bases). Germline V lookup: CDR1 SGDLS, CDR2 YYNGEE. The CDR3 runs to 14 residues. Trimming removed 3 bases at V and 0 bases at J, with 10 bases between. CDR3 protein: CASSGGDSSYEQYF. The CDR3 coding sequence is TGTGCCAGCAGCGGGGGGGACAGCTCCTACGAGCAGTACTTC.

V gene TRBV10-3 combines with J gene TRBJ2-5; 14 bases map to TRBD2. Germline CDR1 and CDR2: ENHRY and SYGVKD. With 4 bases clipped from V and 5 bases from J, the junction kept 9 bases outside the gene matches. This CDR3 region has 17 residues. The CDR3 DNA reads TGTGCCATCAGTGCAGCGACTAGCGGGAGGGCCGGGGAGACCCAGTACTTC. This sequence encodes CAISAATSGRAGETQYF.

This clone came up once. This chain connects TRBV2 to TRBJ1-4; the match to TRBD1 covers 7 bases. Germline loops: CDR1 SNHLY, CDR2 FYNNEI. Trimming cost V 7 bases and J 8 bases; bases outside gene matches: 13. The CDR3 is 15 amino acids. CDR3 residues: CASTPRVGGQEKLFF. For the CDR3, the DNA is TGTGCCAGCACCCCAAGGGTAGGGGGCCAGGAAAAACTGTTTTTT.

The chain couples TRBV5-1 to TRBJ2-7; 9 nucleotides line up with TRBD2. The CDR3 consists of 15 residues. CDR1 SGHRS and CDR2 YFSETQ come from the germline V gene. V lost 2 bases to trimming and J lost 5 bases; unmatched junction nucleotides: 8. The CDR3 spells CASSFLSGRGDEQYF. CDR3 DNA sequence: TGCGCCAGCAGCTTCCTTAGCGGGAGAGGCGACGAGCAGTACTTC.

This chain uses TRBV6-5 with TRBJ2-5; 7 nucleotides align to TRBD2. The length of the CDR3 is 16 residues. V dropped 2 bases and J dropped 2; count of bases not matched to a gene: 8. The germline V gene has CDR1 MNHEY and CDR2 SVGAGI. CDR3 residues: CASSYGAGVGQETQYF. The CDR3 nucleotides are TGTGCCAGCAGTTACGGGGCGGGAGTAGGGCAAGAGACCCAGTACTTC.